A single sample is the source of the 6 T cell receptor beta chains below, sequenced in a study of T cells after yellow fever vaccination. TCRdb redid the calling of the 5' RACE reads with MiXCR, one entry per CDR3 protein. The table records some 99,000 distinct CDR3 sequences, roughly 6% of them present only once. Sequenced here: CD8+ T cells sorted from PBMCs, sampled 10 days after the yellow fever booster vaccination. The receptors were gathered from a man aged 18 to 29 who received the YFV17D yellow fever vaccine.

This clonotype came up a few times. This rearrangement joins TRBV20-1 to TRBJ2-7, with D uncertain. Trimming shortened V by 0 bases and J by 3 bases, and 15 bases separated the two germline ends. Germline-derived CDR1 and CDR2 are DFQATT and SNEGSKA (reference sequence). This CDR3 is built from 15 residues. CDR3 sequence: CSARDRQAPFYEQYF. The CDR3 nucleotides read TGCAGTGCTAGAGATCGGCAGGCTCCCTTCTACGAGCAGTACTTC.

This clonotype showed up just a few times. The CDR3 DNA reads TGCGCCAGCAGTCCCGGGGGGACAGATACGCAGTATTTT. Translated: CASSPGGTDTQYF. The chain couples TRBV4-3 to TRBJ2-3; TRBD2 agrees at 7 bases. Germline V gene data show CDR1 as LGHNA and CDR2 as YSLEER. After removal of 6 bases from V and 3 bases from J, the junction contained 3 bases not matched to a gene. This CDR3 spans 13 amino acids.

The V and J genes are TRBV7-6 and TRBJ2-5; possible D gene TRBD1, 7 bases. V was cut by 1 base and J by 4 bases, with 16 bases left in between. Germline CDR1 is SGHVS and CDR2 is FNYEAQ. The CDR3 has 16 residues. The CDR3 reads CASSLDSRGRGETQYF. The DNA for the CDR3 is TGTGCCAGCAGCTTAGATTCGAGGGGGCGGGGAGAGACCCAGTACTTC.

Many counts were recorded for this clonotype. This chain connects TRBV6-4 to TRBJ2-3; D ambiguous. V lost 8 bases and J lost 5, with 14 bases in between. The CDR3 consists of 13 residues. Germline V gene data show CDR1 as MRHNA and CDR2 as SNTAGT. The CDR3 DNA is TGTGCCAGCGCCTTCCGCTCCCAAGATACGCAGTATTTT. This translates into CASAFRSQDTQYF.

This clonotype was counted only a few times. The J gene is TRBJ2-5, the V gene TRBV7-9; 8 nucleotides match TRBD1. The CDR3 covers 15 residues. The ends lost 4 bases at V and 2 bases at J; junction bases unmatched: 6. The germline V gene encodes CDR1 SEHNR and CDR2 FQNEAQ (reference sequence). The CDR3 nucleotides read TGTGCCAGCAGCTCCCGGGACAGGTATCAAGAGACCCAGTACTTC. It encodes CASSSRDRYQETQYF.

The genes are TRBV19 and TRBJ2-7; D is uncertain. From germline, CDR1 is LNHDA and CDR2 SQIVND (reference sequence). The CDR3 runs to 13 residues. V lost 10 bases, J lost 1 base, and 14 bases lay in between. The CDR3 DNA reads TGTGCCACTGCAGTTTTTCCGTCCTACGAGCAGTACTTC. Translating gives CATAVFPSYEQYF.